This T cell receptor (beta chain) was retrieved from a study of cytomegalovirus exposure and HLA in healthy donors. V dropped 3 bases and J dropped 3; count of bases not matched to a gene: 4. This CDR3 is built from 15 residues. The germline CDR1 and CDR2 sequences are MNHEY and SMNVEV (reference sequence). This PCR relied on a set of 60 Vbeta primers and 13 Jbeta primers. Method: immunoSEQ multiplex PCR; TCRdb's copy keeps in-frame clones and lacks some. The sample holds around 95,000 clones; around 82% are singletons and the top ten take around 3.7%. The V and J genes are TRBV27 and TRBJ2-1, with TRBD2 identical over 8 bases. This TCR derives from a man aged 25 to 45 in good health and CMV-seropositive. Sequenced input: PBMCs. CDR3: CASSFSGDVYNEQFF. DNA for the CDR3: TGTGCCAGCAGTTTTAGCGGGGACGTCTACAATGAGCAGTTCTTC.